This note documents a single T cell receptor (beta chain) sequence. The antigen is unknown. Method: immunoSEQ multiplex PCR; TCRdb's copy keeps in-frame clones and lacks some. The sample carries 150,000 to 200,000 clones, about 91% recorded once. CDR1 GTSNPN and CDR2 SVGIG come from the germline V gene (reference sequence). V lost 1 base to trimming and J lost 5 bases, with 8 bases between them. CDR3 length equals 13 residues. The sample originates from a study of T cell responses to AZD1222 COVID-19 vaccine. Points from the study as a whole: White British people made up most donors, females outnumbered males, and clonal diversity was possibly underestimated. Of spike-specific TCRs, nearly half reportedly target regions left unmutated in variants.

Sequencing was performed on peripheral blood, taken on day 0 of AZD1222 vaccination. The chain links TRBV30 to TRBJ2-2, with a tentative D call TRBD1 (6 bases). The TCR was taken from an adult in good health. CDR3 region: CAWSATGTGELFF. The CDR3 DNA reads TGTGCCTGGAGTGCGACAGGAACCGGGGAGCTGTTTTTT.